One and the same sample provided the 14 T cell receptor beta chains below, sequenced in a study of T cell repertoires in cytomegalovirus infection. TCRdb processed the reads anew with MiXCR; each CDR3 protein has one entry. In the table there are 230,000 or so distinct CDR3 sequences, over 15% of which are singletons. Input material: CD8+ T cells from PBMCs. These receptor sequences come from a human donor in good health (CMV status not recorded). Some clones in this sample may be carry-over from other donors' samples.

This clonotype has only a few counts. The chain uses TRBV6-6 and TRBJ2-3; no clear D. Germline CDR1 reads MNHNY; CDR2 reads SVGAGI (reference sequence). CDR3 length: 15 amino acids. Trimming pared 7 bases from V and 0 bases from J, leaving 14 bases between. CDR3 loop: CASNGWRASTDTQYF. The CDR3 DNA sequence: TGTGCCAGCAACGGGTGGAGAGCTAGCACAGATACGCAGTATTTT.

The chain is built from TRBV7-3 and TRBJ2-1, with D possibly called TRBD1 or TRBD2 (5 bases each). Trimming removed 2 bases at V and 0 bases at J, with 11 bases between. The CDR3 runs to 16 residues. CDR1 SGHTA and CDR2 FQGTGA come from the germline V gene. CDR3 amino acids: CASSLDGAYSYNEQFF. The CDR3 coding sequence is TGTGCCAGCAGCTTAGACGGGGCCTACTCCTACAATGAGCAGTTCTTC.

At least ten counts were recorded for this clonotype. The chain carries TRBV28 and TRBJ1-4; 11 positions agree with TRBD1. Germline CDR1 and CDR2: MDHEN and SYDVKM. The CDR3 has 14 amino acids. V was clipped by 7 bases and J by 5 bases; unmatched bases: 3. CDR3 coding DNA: TGTGCCAGCAAGGGGACAGGGGGAAATGAAAAACTGTTTTTT. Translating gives CASKGTGGNEKLFF.

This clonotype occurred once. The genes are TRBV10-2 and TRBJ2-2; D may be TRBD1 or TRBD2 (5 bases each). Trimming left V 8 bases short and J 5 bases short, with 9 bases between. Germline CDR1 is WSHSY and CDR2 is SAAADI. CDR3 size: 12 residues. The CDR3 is CASGGGTGELFF. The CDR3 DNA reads TGCGCCAGCGGGGGTGGTACCGGGGAGCTGTTTTTT.

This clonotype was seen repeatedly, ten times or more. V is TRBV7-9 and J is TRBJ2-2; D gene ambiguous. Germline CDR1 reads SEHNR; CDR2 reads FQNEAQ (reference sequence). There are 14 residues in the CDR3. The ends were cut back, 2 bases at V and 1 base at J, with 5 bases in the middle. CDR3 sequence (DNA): TGTGCCAGCAGCTTACCAGGGAACACCGGGGAGCTGTTTTTT. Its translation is CASSLPGNTGELFF. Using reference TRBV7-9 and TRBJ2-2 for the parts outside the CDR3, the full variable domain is DTGVSQNPRHKITKRGQNVTFRCDPISEHNRLYWYRQTLGQGPEFLTYFQNEAQLEKSRLLSDRFSAERPKGSFSTLEIQRTEQGDSAMYLCASSLPGNTGELFFGEGSRLTVL.

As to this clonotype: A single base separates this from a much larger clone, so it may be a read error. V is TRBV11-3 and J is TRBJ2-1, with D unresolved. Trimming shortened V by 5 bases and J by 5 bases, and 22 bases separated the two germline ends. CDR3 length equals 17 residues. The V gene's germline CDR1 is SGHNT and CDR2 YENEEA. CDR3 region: CASSPHGPGQGDNEQFF. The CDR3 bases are TGTGCCAGCAGCCCTCACGGCCCCGGCCAAGGAGACAATGAGCAGTTCTTC. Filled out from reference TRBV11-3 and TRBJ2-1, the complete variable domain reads EAGVVQSPRYKIIEKKQPVAFWCNPISGHNTLYWYLQNLGQGPELLIRYENEEAVDDSQLPKDRFSAERLKGVDSTLKIQPAELGDSAVYLCASSPHGPGQGDNEQFFGPGTRLTVL.

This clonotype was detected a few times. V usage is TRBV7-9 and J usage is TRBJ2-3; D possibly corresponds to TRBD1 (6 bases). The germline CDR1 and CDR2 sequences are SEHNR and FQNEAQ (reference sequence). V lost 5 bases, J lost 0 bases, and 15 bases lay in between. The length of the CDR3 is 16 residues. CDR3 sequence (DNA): TGTGCCAGCAGCCCCTGGACAGAGACTAGCACAGATACGCAGTATTTT. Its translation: CASSPWTETSTDTQYF.

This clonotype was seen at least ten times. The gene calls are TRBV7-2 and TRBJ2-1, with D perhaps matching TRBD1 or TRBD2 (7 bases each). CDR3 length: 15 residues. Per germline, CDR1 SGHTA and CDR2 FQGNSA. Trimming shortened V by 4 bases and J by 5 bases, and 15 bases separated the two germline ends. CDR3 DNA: TGTGCCAGCAGCTCGAGCGGGACAGCTCACAATGAGCAGTTCTTC. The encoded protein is CASSSSGTAHNEQFF.

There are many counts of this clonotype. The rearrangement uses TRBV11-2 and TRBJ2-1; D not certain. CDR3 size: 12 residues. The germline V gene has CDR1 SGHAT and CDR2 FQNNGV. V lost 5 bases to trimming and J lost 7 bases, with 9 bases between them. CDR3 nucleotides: TGTGCCAGCAGCCTCATGCCAAATGAGCAGTTCTTC. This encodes CASSLMPNEQFF.

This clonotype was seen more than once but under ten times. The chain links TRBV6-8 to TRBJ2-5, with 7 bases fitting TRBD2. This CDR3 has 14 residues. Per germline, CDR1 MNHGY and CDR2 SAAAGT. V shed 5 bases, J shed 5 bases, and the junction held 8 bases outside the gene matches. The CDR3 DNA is TGTGCCAGCAGTAACCCGGGAGGCCGGGAGACCCAGTACTTC. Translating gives CASSNPGGRETQYF.

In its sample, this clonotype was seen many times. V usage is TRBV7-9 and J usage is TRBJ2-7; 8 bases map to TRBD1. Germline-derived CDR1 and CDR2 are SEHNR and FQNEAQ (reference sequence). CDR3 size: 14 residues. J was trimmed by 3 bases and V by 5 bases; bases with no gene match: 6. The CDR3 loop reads CASSPADRVYEQYF. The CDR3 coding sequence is TGTGCCAGCAGCCCGGCGGACAGGGTCTACGAGCAGTACTTC.

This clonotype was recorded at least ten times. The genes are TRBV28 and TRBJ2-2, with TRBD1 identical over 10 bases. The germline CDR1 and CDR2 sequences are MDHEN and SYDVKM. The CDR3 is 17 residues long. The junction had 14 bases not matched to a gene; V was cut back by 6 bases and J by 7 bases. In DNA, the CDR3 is TGTGCCAGCAGACTACCACCGGGACAGGGGAGAGGCGGGGAGCTGTTTTTT. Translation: CASRLPPGQGRGGELFF.

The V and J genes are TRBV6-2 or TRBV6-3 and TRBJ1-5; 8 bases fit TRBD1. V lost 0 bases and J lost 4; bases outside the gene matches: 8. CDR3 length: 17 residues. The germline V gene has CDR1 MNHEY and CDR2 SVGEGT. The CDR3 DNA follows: TGTGCCAGCAGTTACTCGCGACAGGGGTTTGCAAATCAGCCCCAGCATTTT. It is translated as CASSYSRQGFANQPQHF.

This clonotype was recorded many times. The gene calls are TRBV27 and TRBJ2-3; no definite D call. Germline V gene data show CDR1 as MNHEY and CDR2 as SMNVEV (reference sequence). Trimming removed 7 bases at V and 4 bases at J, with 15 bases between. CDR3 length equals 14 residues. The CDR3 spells CASTSPGSPDTQYF. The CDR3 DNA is TGTGCCAGCACCAGCCCTGGGTCCCCAGATACGCAGTATTTT.